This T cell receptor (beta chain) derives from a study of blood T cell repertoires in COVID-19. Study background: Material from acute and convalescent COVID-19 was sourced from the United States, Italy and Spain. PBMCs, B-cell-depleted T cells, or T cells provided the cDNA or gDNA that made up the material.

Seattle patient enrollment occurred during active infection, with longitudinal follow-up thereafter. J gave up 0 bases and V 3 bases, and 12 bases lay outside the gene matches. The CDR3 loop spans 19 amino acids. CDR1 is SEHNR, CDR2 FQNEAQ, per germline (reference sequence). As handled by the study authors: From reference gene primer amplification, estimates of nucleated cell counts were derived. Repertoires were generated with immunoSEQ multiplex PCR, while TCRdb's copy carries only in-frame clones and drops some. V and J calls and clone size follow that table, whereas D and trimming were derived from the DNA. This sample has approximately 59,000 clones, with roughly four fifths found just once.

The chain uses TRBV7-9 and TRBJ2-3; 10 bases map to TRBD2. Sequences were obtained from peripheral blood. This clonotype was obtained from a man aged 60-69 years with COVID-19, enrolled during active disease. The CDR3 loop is CASSFSWNSGGSSTDTQYF. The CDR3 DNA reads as TGTGCCAGCAGCTTTTCCTGGAATAGCGGGGGGTCTAGCACAGATACGCAGTATTTT. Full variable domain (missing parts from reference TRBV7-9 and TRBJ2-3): DTGVSQNPRHKITKRGQNVTFRCDPISEHNRLYWYRQTLGQGPEFLTYFQNEAQLEKSRLLSDRFSAERPKGSFSTLEIQRTEQGDSAMYLCASSFSWNSGGSSTDTQYFGPGTRLTVL.